This record covers a single T cell receptor (beta chain). PCR was performed a second time for roughly 7 to 12 cycles using a sample-barcoded 5' primer and a J-beta primer mix. CDR3-containing paired-end reads numbered at least 3 million in each sample. TCRdb analysed the 5' RACE reads with MiXCR anew, one entry per CDR3 protein. Among about 1.5 million distinct CDR3 sequences listed, 42% were seen once. The data originate from a study of blood T cells in healthy people across ages. The CDR3 consists of 15 residues. Per the germline V gene, CDR1 is LGHNA and CDR2 is YNFKEQ. The V end was cut by 2 bases, the J end by 3 bases, with 10 bases between.

The TCR was taken from a woman between 18 and 29 years old in good health. The rearrangement links TRBV4-2 to TRBJ1-4; TRBD1 is a possible D gene (6 bases). Sample: blood. The CDR3 sequence: CASSQKGGANEKLFF. The CDR3 nucleotides read TGTGCCAGCAGCCAAAAAGGGGGGGCTAATGAAAAACTGTTTTTT.